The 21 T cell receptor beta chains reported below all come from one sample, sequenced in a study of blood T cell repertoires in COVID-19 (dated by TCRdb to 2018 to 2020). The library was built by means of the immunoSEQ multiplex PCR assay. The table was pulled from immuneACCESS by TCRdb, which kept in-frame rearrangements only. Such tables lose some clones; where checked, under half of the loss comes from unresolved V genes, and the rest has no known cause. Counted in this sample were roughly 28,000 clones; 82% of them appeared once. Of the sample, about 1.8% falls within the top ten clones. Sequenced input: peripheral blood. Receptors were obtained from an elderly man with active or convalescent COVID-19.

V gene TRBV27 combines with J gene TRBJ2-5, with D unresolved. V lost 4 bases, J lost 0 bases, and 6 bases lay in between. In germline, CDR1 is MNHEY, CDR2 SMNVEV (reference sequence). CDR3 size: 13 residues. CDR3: CASSSPNQETQYF. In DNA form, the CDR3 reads TGTGCCAGCAGTTCCCCAAACCAAGAGACCCAGTACTTC.

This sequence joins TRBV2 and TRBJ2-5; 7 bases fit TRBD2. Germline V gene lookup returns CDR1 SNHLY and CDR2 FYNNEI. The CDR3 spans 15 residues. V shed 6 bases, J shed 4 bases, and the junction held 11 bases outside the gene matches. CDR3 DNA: TGTGCCAGCAGCCCTAGGTCCGGCGGGGGAGAGACCCAGTACTTC. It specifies CASSPRSGGGETQYF.

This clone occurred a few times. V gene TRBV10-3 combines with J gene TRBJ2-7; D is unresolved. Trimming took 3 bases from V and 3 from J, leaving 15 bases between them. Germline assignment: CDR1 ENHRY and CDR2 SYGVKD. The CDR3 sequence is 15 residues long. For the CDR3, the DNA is TGTGCCATCAGTGACCCGACTCAGAATTACTACGAGCAGTACTTC. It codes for CAISDPTQNYYEQYF.

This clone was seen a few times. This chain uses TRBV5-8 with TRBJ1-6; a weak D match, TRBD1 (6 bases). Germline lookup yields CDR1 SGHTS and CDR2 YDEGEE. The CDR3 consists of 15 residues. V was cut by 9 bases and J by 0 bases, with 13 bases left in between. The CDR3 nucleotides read TGTGCCACTCCTACAGGGAGCTCCTATAATTCACCCCTCCACTTT. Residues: CATPTGSSYNSPLHF.

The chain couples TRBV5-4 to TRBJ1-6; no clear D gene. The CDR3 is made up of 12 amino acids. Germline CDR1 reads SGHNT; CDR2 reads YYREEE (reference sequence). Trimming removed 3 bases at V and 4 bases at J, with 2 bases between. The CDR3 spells CASSSYNSPLHF. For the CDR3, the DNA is TGTGCCAGCAGCTCGTATAATTCACCCCTCCACTTT.

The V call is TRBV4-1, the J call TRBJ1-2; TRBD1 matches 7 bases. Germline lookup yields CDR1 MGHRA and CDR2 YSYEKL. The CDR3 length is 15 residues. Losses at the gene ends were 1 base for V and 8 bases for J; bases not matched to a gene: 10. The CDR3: CASSQVGQIYRGYTF. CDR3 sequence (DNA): TGCGCCAGCAGCCAAGTGGGACAGATCTATAGGGGCTACACCTTC.

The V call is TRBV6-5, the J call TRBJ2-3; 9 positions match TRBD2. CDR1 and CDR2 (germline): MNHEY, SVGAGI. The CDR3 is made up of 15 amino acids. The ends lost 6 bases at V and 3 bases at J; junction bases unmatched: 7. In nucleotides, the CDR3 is TGTGCCAGCAGACTCAGCGGGGGGATGACAGATACGCAGTATTTT. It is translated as CASRLSGGMTDTQYF.

This CDR3 is CASSAALAGGTEQYF. The DNA of the CDR3 is TGCGCCAGCAGCGCCGCACTAGCGGGAGGAACCGAGCAGTACTTC. The chain employs TRBV5-1 and TRBJ2-7; 12 positions agree with TRBD2. The J segment lost 6 bases and the V segment lost 4 bases, leaving 8 bases of the junction unmatched. The germline V gene has CDR1 SGHRS and CDR2 YFSETQ. The CDR3 runs 15 residues.

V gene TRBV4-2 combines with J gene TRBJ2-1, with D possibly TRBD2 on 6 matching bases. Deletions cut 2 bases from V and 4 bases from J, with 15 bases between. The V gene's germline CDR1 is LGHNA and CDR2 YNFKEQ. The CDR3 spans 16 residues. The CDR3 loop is CASSQLGPGRYNEQFF. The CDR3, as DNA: TGTGCCAGCAGCCAACTCGGCCCGGGGAGGTACAATGAGCAGTTCTTC.

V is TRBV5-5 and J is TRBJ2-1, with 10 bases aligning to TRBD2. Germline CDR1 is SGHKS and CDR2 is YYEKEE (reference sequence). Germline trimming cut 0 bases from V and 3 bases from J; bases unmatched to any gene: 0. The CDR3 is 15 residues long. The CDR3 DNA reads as TGTGCCAGCAGCTTGGGACTAGCGGGCTACAATGAGCAGTTCTTC. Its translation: CASSLGLAGYNEQFF.

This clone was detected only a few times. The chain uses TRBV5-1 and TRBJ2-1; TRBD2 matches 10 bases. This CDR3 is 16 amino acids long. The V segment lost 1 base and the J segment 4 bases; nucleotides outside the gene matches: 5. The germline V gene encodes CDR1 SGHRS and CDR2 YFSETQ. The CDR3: CASSLTSGIGYNEQFF. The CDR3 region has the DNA TGCGCCAGCAGCTTGACTAGCGGGATAGGGTACAATGAGCAGTTCTTC.

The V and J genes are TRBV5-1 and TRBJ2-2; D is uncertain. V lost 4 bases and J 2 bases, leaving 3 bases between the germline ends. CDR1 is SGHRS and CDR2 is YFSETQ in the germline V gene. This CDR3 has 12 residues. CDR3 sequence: CASSLNTGELFF. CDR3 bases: TGCGCCAGCAGCCTTAACACCGGGGAGCTGTTTTTT.

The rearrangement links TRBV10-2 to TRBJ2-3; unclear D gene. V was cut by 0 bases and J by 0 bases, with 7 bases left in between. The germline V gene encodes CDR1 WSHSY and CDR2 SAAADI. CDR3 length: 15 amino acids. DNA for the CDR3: TGCGCCAGCAGTGAGTCCCCCGTAAGCACAGATACGCAGTATTTT. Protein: CASSESPVSTDTQYF.

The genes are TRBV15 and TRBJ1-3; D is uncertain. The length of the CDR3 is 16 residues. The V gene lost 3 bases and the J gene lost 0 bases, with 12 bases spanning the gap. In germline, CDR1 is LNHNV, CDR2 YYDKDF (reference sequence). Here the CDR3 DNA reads TGTGCCACCAGCAGGGACTCCTTCCTCTCTGGAAACACCATATATTTT. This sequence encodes CATSRDSFLSGNTIYF.

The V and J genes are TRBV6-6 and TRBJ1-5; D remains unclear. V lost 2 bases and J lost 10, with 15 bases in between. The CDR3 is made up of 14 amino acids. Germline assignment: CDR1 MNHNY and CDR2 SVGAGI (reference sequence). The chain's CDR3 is CASSYTSQLGPQHF. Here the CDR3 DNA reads TGTGCCAGCAGTTACACAAGCCAGCTAGGACCCCAGCATTTT.

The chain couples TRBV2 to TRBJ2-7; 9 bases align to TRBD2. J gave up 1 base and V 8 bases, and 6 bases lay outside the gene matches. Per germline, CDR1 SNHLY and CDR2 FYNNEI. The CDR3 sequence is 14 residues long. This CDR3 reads CASGGRVRSYEQYF. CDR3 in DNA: TGTGCCAGCGGCGGGAGGGTAAGGTCCTACGAGCAGTACTTC.

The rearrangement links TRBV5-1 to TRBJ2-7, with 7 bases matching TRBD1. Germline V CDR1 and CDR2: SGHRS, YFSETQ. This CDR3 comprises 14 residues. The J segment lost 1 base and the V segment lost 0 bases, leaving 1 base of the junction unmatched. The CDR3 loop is CASSLAGGSYEQYF. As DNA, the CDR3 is TGCGCCAGCAGCTTGGCAGGGGGTTCCTACGAGCAGTACTTC.

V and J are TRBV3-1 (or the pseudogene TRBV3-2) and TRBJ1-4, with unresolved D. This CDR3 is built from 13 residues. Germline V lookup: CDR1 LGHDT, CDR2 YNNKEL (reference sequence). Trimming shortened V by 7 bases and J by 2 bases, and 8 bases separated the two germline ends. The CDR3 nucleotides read TGTGCCAGCACCTTCGGGACTAATGAAAAACTGTTTTTT. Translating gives CASTFGTNEKLFF.

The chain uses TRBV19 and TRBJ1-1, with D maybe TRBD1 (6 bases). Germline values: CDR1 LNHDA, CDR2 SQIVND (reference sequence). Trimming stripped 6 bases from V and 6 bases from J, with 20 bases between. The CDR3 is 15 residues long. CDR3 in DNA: TGTGCCAGTAGGAATTACGGGGGGCCGAAGGCTGAAGCTTTCTTT. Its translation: CASRNYGGPKAEAFF.

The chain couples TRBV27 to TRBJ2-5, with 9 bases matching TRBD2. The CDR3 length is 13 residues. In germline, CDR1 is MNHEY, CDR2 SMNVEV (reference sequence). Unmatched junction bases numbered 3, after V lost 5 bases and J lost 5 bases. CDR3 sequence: CASSSGGQETQYF. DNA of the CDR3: TGTGCCAGCAGTAGCGGGGGGCAGGAGACCCAGTACTTC.

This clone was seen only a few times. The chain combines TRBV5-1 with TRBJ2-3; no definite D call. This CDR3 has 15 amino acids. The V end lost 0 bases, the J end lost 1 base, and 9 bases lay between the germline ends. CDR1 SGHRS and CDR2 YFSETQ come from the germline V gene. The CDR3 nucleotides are TGCGCCAGCAGCTTGGCCGGTTCCCGCACAGATACGCAGTATTTT. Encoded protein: CASSLAGSRTDTQYF.